This passage covers 7 T cell receptor beta chains from one sample sequenced in a study of blood T cell repertoires in COVID-19. Using immunoSEQ multiplex PCR, the repertoire was profiled, and TCRdb retains in-frame clones only, with some absent. Here the sample spans fewer than 45,000 clones, about two thirds being singletons. The sequencing sample was made of peripheral blood. The receptor source for this set is a man in his 70s with COVID-19, enrolled during active disease.

The chain uses TRBV5-1 and TRBJ2-7, with D hard to call. CDR3 length equals 14 residues. Between the trimmed V and J ends, which lost 0 bases and 5 bases, there was a span of 12 bases. Per the germline V gene, CDR1 is SGHRS and CDR2 is YFSETQ. CDR3 nucleotides: TGCGCCAGCAGCTTGGGGCTAGGCTCGGACGAGCAGTACTTC. Encoded protein: CASSLGLGSDEQYF.

This clone showed up just once. This chain connects TRBV29-1 to TRBJ2-1, with a weak D call TRBD2 (6 bases). The germline V gene encodes CDR1 SQVTM and CDR2 ANQGSEA. Trimming cost V 6 bases and J 7 bases, with 10 bases left between them. CDR3 length equals 11 residues. CDR3 loop: CSVAGWNEQFF. CDR3 coding DNA: TGCAGCGTGGCGGGGTGGAATGAGCAGTTCTTC.

CDR3 amino acids: CASSVQGEAFF. In DNA, the CDR3 is TGTGCCAGCAGTGTACAGGGTGAAGCTTTCTTT. The J gene is TRBJ1-1, the V gene TRBV2, with D tentatively TRBD1 (6 bases). Germline lookup yields CDR1 SNHLY and CDR2 FYNNEI. Trimming removed 4 bases at V and 7 bases at J, with 7 bases between. The CDR3 is 11 residues long.

This clone was seen more than once but under ten times. This chain joins TRBV27 and TRBJ1-5; D might be TRBD1 (5 bases). Trimming left V 6 bases short and J 3 bases short, with 18 bases between. CDR3 size: 16 residues. Germline CDR1 and CDR2: MNHEY and SMNVEV (reference sequence). The CDR3 nucleotides are TGTGCCAGCAGCGAGGTCTCGACAGCTTTCAATCAGCCCCAGCATTTT. The encoded protein is CASSEVSTAFNQPQHF.

DNA for the CDR3: TGTGCCAGCAGCCAAATTAGCGCCGGTTCCTACGAGCAGTACTTC. Translated: CASSQISAGSYEQYF. The chain employs TRBV14 and TRBJ2-7; perhaps TRBD2 as D (5 bases). This CDR3 comprises 15 residues. Trimming took off 2 bases at V and 1 base at J, with 12 bases between the two ends. Per germline, CDR1 SGHDN and CDR2 FVKESK.

The V call is TRBV9, the J call TRBJ1-2; 7 positions agree with TRBD1. Germline V gene lookup returns CDR1 SGDLS and CDR2 YYNGEE. The trim removed 4 bases at V and 5 bases at J, leaving 8 bases unmatched. The CDR3 is 14 residues long. CDR3 in DNA: TGTGCCAGCAGCCGTGACAGGGCCTTTTATGGCTACACCTTC. Its translation: CASSRDRAFYGYTF.

The V and J genes are TRBV6-2 or TRBV6-3 and TRBJ1-1; no clear D gene. The CDR3 runs 17 residues. The germline V gene has CDR1 MNHEY and CDR2 SVGEGT. V lost 4 bases to trimming and J lost 0 bases, with 18 bases between them. DNA of the CDR3: TGTGCCAGCAGTTGGGCCGACCTGCTACAGCTGAACACTGAAGCTTTCTTT. Translation gives CASSWADLLQLNTEAFF.